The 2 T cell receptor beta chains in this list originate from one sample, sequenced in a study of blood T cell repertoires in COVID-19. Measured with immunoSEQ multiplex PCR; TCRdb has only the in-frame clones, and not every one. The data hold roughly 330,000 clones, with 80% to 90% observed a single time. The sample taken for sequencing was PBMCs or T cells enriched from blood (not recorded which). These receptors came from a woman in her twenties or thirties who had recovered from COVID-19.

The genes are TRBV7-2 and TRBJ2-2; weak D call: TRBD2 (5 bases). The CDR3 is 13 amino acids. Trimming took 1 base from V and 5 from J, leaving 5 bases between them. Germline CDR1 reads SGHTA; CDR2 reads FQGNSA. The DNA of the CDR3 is TGTGCCAGCAGCTTAGGCGGGACCGGGGAGCTGTTTTTT. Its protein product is CASSLGGTGELFF. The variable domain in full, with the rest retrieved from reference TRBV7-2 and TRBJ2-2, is GAGVSQSPSNKVTEKGKDVELRCDPISGHTALYWYRQSLGQGLEFLIYFQGNSAPDKSGLPSDRFSAERTGGSVSTLTIQRTQQEDSAVYLCASSLGGTGELFFGEGSRLTVL.

Here the CDR3 reads CASSQRDYTDTQYF. The CDR3 bases are TGTGCCAGCAGCCAACGGGACTACACAGATACGCAGTATTTT. This chain connects TRBV7-8 to TRBJ2-3, with TRBD2 matching over 7 bases. The CDR3 runs 14 residues. Trimming at V came to 5 bases and at J to 2 bases, leaving 4 bases not matched to a gene. Per germline, CDR1 SGHVS and CDR2 FQNEAQ.